This TCR beta chain was found in a study of vaccination and CD4 T cells after COVID-19. Overall study: Drawing of post-COVID samples took place a median about 97 days after diagnosis (range 35 to 161). Findings and limits, study-wide: Median SARS-CoV-2-reactive clonotype numbers went from roughly 19 to 38; this increase was not significant.

CD4+ T cells that had been cultured provided DNA sequenced with the Oncomine TCR Beta short-read assay. One entry per CDR3 protein results from TCRdb running MiXCR on the PCR reads. The table records roughly 9,000 distinct CDR3 sequences, about 65% of them present only once. As for this clonotype: The antigen is unknown.

Treatment noted: roughly 11-day PBMC culture with coronavirus spike peptide pools or control peptides (ViraFEST assay). A half-volume replacement of the medium with fresh IL-2 medium was performed on days 3 and 7. The receptor's source is a human donor who had recovered from COVID-19. Sequenced: CD4+ T cells from blood, cultured in vitro.

Here the CDR3 reads CASSFGAGSTGELFF. The CDR3 nucleotides are TGCGCCAGCAGCTTCGGCGCAGGGAGCACCGGGGAGCTGTTTTTT. The gene calls are TRBV5-1 and TRBJ2-2; D may correspond to TRBD1 or TRBD2 (5 bases each). The CDR3 length is 15 residues. Germline assignment: CDR1 SGHRS and CDR2 YFSETQ. Deletions cut 2 bases from V and 4 bases from J, with 12 bases between.